The following is a T cell receptor (beta chain) sequence with its context. The source of the sample is a study of OX40 agonist ivuxolimab in advanced cancers. Sequencing used immunoSEQ multiplex PCR; TCRdb keeps in-frame clones, though not all of them. The table shows almost 90,000 clones, with approximately 91% occurring only once. The V end was cut by 6 bases, the J end by 7 bases, with 15 bases between. CDR1 SEHNR and CDR2 FQNEAQ come from the germline V gene (reference sequence). The CDR3 is made up of 13 amino acids. The gene calls are TRBV7-9 and TRBJ2-5; tentative D call: TRBD1 (5 bases). The origin of this receptor is an adult with an advanced solid tumor such as melanoma, head and neck, liver or kidney cancer. Sequenced here: CD4+ or CD8+ T cells sorted from blood, sampled in a trial of the OX40 agonist ivuxolimab. CDR3 sequence reads: CASSPWNQGTQYF. In nucleotides, the CDR3 is TGTGCCAGCAGTCCCTGGAACCAGGGGACCCAGTACTTC.